Sequencing of this TCR beta chain was carried out in a study of cytomegalovirus exposure and HLA in healthy donors. General study points: The authors later found most CMV-associated TCR beta chains appeared HLA-restricted.

With regard to this clone: Its antigen is undetermined.

The PCR ran on 60 Vbeta and 13 Jbeta primers. Some clones are missing from TCRdb's copy, which holds only in-frame ones; the method was immunoSEQ multiplex PCR. The sample holds approximately 74,000 clones; roughly 80% are singletons and the top ten take around 3%. Trimming stripped 0 bases from V and 1 base from J, with 19 bases between. Per germline, CDR1 SGHDT and CDR2 YYEEEE. CDR3 size: 18 residues. Specimen: PBMCs. The TCR sequence derives from a woman aged 25 to 39 in good health and CMV-seronegative. V is TRBV5-6 and J is TRBJ1-2, with a possible D match to TRBD1 (5 bases). The CDR3 DNA is TGTGCCAGCAGCTTGGCCGCGGGGAGGGGCGCTTTTAACTATGGCTACACCTTC. It is translated as CASSLAAGRGAFNYGYTF.